Below, one T cell receptor (beta chain) is given with its context. Its antigen is not identified. The data stem from a study of T cells in Graves' hyperthyroidism and ophthalmopathy. Study context: Peripheral blood samples were taken at initial diagnosis, prior to any treatment.

Overall study results and limits: Ophthalmopathy was predicted by the model a median of roughly 6 months ahead of onset. Ophthalmopathy was told apart from stable hyperthyroidism by a 13 V-J model.

RNA transcripts were the template for amplifying TCR beta CDR3 regions. HTBI primers were used for first-round RT-PCR of the TCR CDR3. TCRdb re-derived calls from the multiplex PCR reads in MiXCR, one entry per CDR3 protein. The sample has approximately 870,000 distinct CDR3 sequences, roughly 40% seen once. Reasons for excluding patients were uncontrolled infection, other autoimmune disease, pregnancy or lactation. Germline V gene data show CDR1 as DFQATT and CDR2 as SNEGSKA (reference sequence). CDR3 size: 12 residues. Trimming removed 3 bases at V and 11 bases at J, with 16 bases between. V and J are TRBV20-1 and TRBJ1-2, with D possibly being TRBD1 (6 bases). Specimen: blood. This clonotype was obtained from a man aged 18 to 29 with Graves' hyperthyroidism. For the CDR3, the DNA is TGCAGTGCTAGGAACAGGGAGGGGAGGTACACCTTC. Protein: CSARNREGRYTF.